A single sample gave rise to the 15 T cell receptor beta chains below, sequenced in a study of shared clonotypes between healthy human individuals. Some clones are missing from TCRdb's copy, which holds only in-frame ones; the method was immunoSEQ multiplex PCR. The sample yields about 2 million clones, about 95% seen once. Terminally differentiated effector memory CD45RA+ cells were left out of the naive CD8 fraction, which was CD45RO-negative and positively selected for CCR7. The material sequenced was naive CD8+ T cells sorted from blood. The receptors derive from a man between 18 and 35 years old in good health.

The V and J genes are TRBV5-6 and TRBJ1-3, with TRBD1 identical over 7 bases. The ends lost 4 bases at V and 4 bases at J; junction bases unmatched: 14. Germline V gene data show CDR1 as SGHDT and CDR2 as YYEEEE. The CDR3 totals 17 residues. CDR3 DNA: TGTGCCAGCAGCCCCGAGCTGGGAAGGGGGCAGGGAAACACCATATATTTT. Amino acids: CASSPELGRGQGNTIYF.

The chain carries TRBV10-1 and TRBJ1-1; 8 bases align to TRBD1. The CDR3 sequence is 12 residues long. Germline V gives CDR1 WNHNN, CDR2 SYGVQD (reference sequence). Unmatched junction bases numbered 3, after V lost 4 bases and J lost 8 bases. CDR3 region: CASSGRGREAFF. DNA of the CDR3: TGCGCCAGCAGTGGCAGGGGGCGGGAAGCTTTCTTT.

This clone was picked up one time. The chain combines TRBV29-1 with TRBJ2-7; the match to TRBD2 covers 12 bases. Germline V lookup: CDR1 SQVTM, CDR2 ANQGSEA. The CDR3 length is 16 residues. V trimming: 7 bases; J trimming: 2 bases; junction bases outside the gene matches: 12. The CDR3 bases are TGCAGCGCCCTATCCCATGGACTAGCGGGAACCTACGAGCAGTACTTC. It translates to CSALSHGLAGTYEQYF.

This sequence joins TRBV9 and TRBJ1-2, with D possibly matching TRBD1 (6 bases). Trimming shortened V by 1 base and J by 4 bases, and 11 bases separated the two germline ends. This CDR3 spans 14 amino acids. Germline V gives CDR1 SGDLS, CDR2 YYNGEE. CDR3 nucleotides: TGTGCCAGCAGCGTAACCGGACAGTTCTATGGCTACACCTTC. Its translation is CASSVTGQFYGYTF.

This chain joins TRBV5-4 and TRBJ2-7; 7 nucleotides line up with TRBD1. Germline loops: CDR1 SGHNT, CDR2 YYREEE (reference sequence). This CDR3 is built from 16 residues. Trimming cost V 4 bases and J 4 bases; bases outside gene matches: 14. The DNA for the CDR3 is TGTGCCAGCAGCCCGGGTGAGGTAAAGGGGGCTTACGAGCAGTACTTC. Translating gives CASSPGEVKGAYEQYF. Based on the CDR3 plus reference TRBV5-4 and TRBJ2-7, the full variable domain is ETGVTQSPTHLIKTRGQQVTLRCSSQSGHNTVSWYQQALGQGPQFIFQYYREEENGRGNFPPRFSGLQFPNYSSELNVNALELDDSALYLCASSPGEVKGAYEQYFGPGTRLTVT.

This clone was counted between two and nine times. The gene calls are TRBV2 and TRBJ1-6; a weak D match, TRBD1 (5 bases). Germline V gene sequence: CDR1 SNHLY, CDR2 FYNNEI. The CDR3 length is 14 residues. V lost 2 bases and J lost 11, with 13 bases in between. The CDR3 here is CASSELQGQPPLHF. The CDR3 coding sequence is TGTGCCAGCAGTGAACTGCAGGGTCAACCACCCCTCCACTTT. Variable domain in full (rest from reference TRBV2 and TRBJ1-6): EPEVTQTPSHQVTQMGQEVILRCVPISNHLYFYWYRQILGQKVEFLVSFYNNEISEKSEIFDDQFSVERPDGSNFTLKIRSTKLEDSAMYFCASSELQGQPPLHFGNGTRLTVT.

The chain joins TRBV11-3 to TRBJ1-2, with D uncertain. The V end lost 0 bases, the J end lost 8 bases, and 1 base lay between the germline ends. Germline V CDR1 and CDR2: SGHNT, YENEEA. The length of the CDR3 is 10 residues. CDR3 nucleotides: TGTGCCAGCAGCTTAGAGGGCTACACCTTC. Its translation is CASSLEGYTF.

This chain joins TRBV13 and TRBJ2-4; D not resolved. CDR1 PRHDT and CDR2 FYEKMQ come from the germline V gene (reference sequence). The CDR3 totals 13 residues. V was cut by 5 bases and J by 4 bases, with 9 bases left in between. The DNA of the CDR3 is TGTGCCAGCAGCGACGGGTCAAAAAACATTCAGTACTTC. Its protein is CASSDGSKNIQYF.

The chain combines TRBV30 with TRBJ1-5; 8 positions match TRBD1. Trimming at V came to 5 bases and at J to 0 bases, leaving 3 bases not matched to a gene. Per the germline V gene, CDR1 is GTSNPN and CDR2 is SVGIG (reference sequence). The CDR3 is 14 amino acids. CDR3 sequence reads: CAWETGDSNQPQHF. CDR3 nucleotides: TGTGCCTGGGAGACAGGGGATAGCAATCAGCCCCAGCATTTT. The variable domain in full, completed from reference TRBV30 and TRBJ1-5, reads SQTIHQWPATLVQPVGSPLSLECTVEGTSNPNLYWYRQAAGRGLQLLFYSVGIGQISSEVPQNLSASRPQDRQFILSSKKLLLSDSGFYLCAWETGDSNQPQHFGDGTRLSIL.

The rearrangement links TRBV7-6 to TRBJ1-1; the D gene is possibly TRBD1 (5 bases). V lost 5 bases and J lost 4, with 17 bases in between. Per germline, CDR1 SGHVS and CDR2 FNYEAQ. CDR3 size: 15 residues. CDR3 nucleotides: TGTGCCAGCAGCGTATCCTCGGGGCGGGCCACTGAAGCTTTCTTT. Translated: CASSVSSGRATEAFF.

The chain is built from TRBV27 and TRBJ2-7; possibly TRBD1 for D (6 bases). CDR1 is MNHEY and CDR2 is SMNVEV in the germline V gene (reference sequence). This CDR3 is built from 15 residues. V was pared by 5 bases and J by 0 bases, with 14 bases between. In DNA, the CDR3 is TGTGCCAGCAGTCCCTGGGACACCAGCTCCTACGAGCAGTACTTC. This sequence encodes CASSPWDTSSYEQYF.

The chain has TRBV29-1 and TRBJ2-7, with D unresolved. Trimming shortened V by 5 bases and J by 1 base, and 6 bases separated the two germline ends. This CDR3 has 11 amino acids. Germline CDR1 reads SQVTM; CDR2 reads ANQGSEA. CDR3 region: CSVRWSYEQYF. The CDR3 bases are TGCAGCGTTCGATGGTCCTACGAGCAGTACTTC.

The CDR3 reads CASSLALGRNTEAFF. The CDR3 DNA reads TGTGCCAGCAGCTTAGCCCTGGGGCGGAACACTGAAGCTTTCTTT. This chain connects TRBV7-6 to TRBJ1-1, with D possibly being TRBD1 (5 bases). Germline V lookup: CDR1 SGHVS, CDR2 FNYEAQ. This CDR3 contains 15 residues. V was clipped by 0 bases and J by 1 base, with 9 bases between them.

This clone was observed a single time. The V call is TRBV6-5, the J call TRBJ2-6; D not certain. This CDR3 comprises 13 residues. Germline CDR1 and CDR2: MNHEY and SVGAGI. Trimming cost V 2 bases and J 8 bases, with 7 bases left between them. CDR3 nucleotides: TGTGCCAGCAGTTACGCTGGTTCCAACGTCCTGACTTTC. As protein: CASSYAGSNVLTF.

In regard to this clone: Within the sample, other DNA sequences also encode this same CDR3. The CDR3, as DNA: TGTGCCAGCAGTTTAAGCAGGGGCACTGAAGCTTTCTTT. It specifies CASSLSRGTEAFF. The chain employs TRBV27 and TRBJ1-1; possible D gene TRBD1, 6 bases. Germline V lookup: CDR1 MNHEY, CDR2 SMNVEV (reference sequence). The CDR3 extends over 13 amino acids. V gave up 2 bases and J gave up 4 bases, with 8 bases separating them.